By sample share, the clone carrying this T cell receptor (delta chain) is large. Other DNA sequences within the sample encode an identical CDR3. The CDR3 covers 16 residues. Germline values: CDR1 GEAIGNYY, CDR2 EKD. Trimming took off 3 bases at V and 1 base at J, with 17 bases between the two ends. The sample is drawn from a study of gamma-delta chains in newborns, infants, children. Study summary: Innate gammadelta T cells reportedly expand polyclonally right after birth, driven by microbial exposure, per the title.

TCRdb reran clone calling via CATT on the reads. The sample has almost 2,000 delta-chain clones, less than 3.5% seen once. The receptor was isolated from a child in good health. The rearrangement uses TRDV2 and TRDJ1; D may be TRDD3 (6 bases). The sample comprised blood. CDR3 DNA sequence: TGTGCCTGTGACGCCTTACTGGGAACCTTCACCGATAAACTCATCTTT. Protein: CACDALLGTFTDKLIF.